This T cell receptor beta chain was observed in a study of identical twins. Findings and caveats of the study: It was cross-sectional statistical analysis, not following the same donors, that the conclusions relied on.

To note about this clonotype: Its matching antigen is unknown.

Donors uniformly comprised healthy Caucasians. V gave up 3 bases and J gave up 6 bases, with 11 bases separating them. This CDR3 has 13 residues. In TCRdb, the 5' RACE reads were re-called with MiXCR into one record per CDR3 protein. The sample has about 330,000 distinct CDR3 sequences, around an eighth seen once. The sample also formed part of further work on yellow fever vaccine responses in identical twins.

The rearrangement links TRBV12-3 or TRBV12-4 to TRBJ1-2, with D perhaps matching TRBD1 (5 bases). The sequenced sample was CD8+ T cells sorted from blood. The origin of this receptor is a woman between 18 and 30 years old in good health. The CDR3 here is CASSFRVFDGYTF. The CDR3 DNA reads TGTGCCAGCAGTTTCAGGGTGTTTGATGGCTACACCTTC.